This TCR beta chain was sequenced during a study of blood T cell repertoires in COVID-19. Study overall: From the United States, Italy and Spain came samples of acute and convalescent COVID-19. T cells, B-cell-depleted T cells, or PBMCs supplied cDNA or gDNA.

Source study methods: Amplifying reference gene primers gave estimates of nucleated cell counts. Generated by immunoSEQ multiplex PCR, the TCRdb table keeps only in-frame clones and is missing some. V, J and clone size are taken as reported in that table, and D and trimming were inferred from the DNA itself. In the table there are 150,000 to 200,000 clones, approximately 87% of which are singletons. This clone was recorded once. This CDR3 has 15 amino acids. Germline CDR1 reads SNHLY; CDR2 reads FYNNEI. V lost 4 bases, J lost 1 base, and 14 bases lay in between. Sequenced material: peripheral blood. The rearrangement joins TRBV2 to TRBJ2-7, with D perhaps TRBD2 (5 bases). The source is a woman in her 70s with COVID-19, enrolled during active disease. The CDR3 spells CASSVGRGSSYEQYF. Here the CDR3 DNA reads TGTGCCAGCAGTGTTGGACGGGGAAGTTCCTACGAGCAGTACTTC. Drawing the rest from reference TRBV2 and TRBJ2-7, the complete variable domain is EPEVTQTPSHQVTQMGQEVILRCVPISNHLYFYWYRQILGQKVEFLVSFYNNEISEKSEIFDDQFSVERPDGSNFTLKIRSTKLEDSAMYFCASSVGRGSSYEQYFGPGTRLTVT.